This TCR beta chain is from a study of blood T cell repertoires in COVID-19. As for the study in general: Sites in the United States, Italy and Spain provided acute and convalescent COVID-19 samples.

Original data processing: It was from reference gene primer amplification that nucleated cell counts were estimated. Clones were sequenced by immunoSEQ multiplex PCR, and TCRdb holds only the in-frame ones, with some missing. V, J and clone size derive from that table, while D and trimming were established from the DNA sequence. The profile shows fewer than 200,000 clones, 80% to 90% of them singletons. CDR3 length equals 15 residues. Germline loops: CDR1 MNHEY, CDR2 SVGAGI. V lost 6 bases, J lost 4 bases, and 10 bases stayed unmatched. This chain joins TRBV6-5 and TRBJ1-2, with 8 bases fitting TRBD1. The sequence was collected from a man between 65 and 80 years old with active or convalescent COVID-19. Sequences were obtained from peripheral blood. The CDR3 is CASSDNRDRIYGYTF. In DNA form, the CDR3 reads TGTGCCAGCAGCGATAATCGGGACAGGATCTATGGCTACACCTTC.